This TCR beta chain was captured in a study of cytomegalovirus exposure and HLA in healthy donors. PCR involved 60 Vbeta and 13 Jbeta primers. In the authors' workflow: The authors later counted roughly 76 million unique TCR beta chains, some 9.9 million of them shared. The method was immunoSEQ multiplex PCR; TCRdb's version includes in-frame clones alone and lacks a portion of them. The DNA was the basis for D and trimming; V, J and clone size are from that table. Of 150,000 to 200,000 clones listed, around 75% are singletons. V dropped 4 bases and J dropped 0 bases, with 16 bases sitting between them. Germline CDR1 and CDR2: LNHDA and SQIVND (reference sequence). The CDR3 contains 17 residues. Overall study findings and caveats: The HLA-A and HLA-B alleles of most subjects were reportedly predicted accurately from TCR beta sequences. A later analysis linked a missense DCLRE1C variant to TCR beta V- and J-gene trimming.

Remarks on this clone: Antigen: not known.

The chain couples TRBV19 to TRBJ1-5, with D possibly TRBD1 on 5 matching bases. Sequencing was performed on PBMCs. The clonotype comes from a woman aged 40 to 50 in good health and CMV-seropositive. CDR3 DNA sequence: TGTGCCAGTAGTAACCCGACAGAAATTTATAGCAATCAGCCCCAGCATTTT. Its protein is CASSNPTEIYSNQPQHF.